This TCR beta chain was found in a study of breast tumors, draining lymph nodes, adjacent tissues. The study, taken as a whole, reports: Compared with lymph nodes, tumors were less diverse; compared with nontumor tissue, more. Data fit most tumor T cells coming from lymph node, expanding in tumor. The lymph node origin of tumor T cells was framed as consistent with a hypothesis, not demonstrated.

Via MiXCR, TCRdb re-called the multiplex PCR reads, giving one row per CDR3 protein. The sample carries 20,000 to 25,000 distinct CDR3 sequences, 25% to 40% recorded once. This CDR3 contains 15 residues. Germline V gives CDR1 MNHNY, CDR2 SVGAGI (reference sequence). Trimming pared 0 bases from V and 4 bases from J, leaving 12 bases between. To note about this clonotype: Its antigen is not known.

The receptor's source is a female donor with breast cancer. Some clones in this sample may be carry-over from other donors' samples. The sample consisted of breast tumor tissue. The chain carries TRBV6-6 and TRBJ1-2, with a weak D call TRBD1 (5 bases). In DNA, the CDR3 is TGTGCCAGCAGTTACTCGTGGGGCACGGGCTATGGCTACACCTTC. As protein: CASSYSWGTGYGYTF.